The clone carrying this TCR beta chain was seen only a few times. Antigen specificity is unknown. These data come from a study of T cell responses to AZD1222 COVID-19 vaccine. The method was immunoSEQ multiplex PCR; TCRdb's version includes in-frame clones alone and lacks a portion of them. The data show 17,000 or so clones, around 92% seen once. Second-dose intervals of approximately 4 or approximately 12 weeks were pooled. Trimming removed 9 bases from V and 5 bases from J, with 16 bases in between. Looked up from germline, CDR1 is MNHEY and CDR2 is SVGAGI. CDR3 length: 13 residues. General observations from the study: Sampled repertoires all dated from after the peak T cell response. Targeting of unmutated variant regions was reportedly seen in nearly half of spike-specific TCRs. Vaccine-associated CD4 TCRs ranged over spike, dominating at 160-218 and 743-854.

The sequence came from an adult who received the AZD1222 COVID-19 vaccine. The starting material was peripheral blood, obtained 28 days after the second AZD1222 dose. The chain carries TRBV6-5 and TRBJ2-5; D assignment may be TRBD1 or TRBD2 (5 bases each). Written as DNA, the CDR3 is TGTGCCAGTTTGGGGAATTGGGACGAGACCCAGTACTTC. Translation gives CASLGNWDETQYF.